This TCR beta chain derives from a study of CD8+CD57+ T cells in acquired aplastic anemia. Study overall: An average of 3.2 ug of DNA was obtained from sorted CD4+ and CD8+ cells. Study-level findings and limits: Between patients and controls, CD8+ Simpson's diversity did not vary significantly.

Researchers used genomic DNA as the template to profile TCR beta VDJ and CDR3. One entry per CDR3 protein results from TCRdb running MiXCR on the reads. The sample has approximately 250,000 distinct CDR3 sequences; 70% to 85% are singletons. V shed 5 bases and J shed 2 bases, with 8 bases lying between them. Germline values: CDR1 SEHNR, CDR2 FQNEAQ (reference sequence). This CDR3 region has 13 residues. This clonotype was observed at least ten times. Its antigen is undetermined. All sequencing subjects had displayed CD8+CD57+ cell expansion on flow cytometry. This chain links TRBV7-9 with TRBJ2-3; D gene ambiguous. Sequenced: sorted CD4+, CD8+, or CD8+CD57+ T cells (not recorded which) from PBMCs. This TCR was sampled from a human donor with aplastic anemia. CDR3 sequence reads: CASSPHVTDTQYF. DNA of the CDR3: TGTGCCAGCAGCCCCCACGTCACAGATACGCAGTATTTT.